This T cell receptor (beta chain) derives from a study of cytomegalovirus exposure and HLA in healthy donors. This clone has a handful of counts. This CDR3 contains 14 residues. Germline values: CDR1 MNHEY, CDR2 SMNVEV (reference sequence). Trimming stripped 0 bases from V and 4 bases from J, with 7 bases between. Data came from immunoSEQ multiplex PCR; TCRdb stores just in-frame clones and leaves some out. The sample holds about 95,000 clones, about 85% seen once. The sequencing sample was made of PBMCs. The TCR originated in a man aged 18 to 35 in good health and CMV-seropositive. The chain recombines TRBV27 with TRBJ1-5; TRBD1 is a possible D gene (6 bases). The DNA for the CDR3 is TGTGCCAGCAGTTTATCTGGACAGAATCAGCCCCAGCATTTT. Amino acid sequence: CASSLSGQNQPQHF.